This T cell receptor (beta chain) was sequenced in a study of radiotherapy plus CTLA-4 blockade in lung cancer. At the level of the study: Disease control was achieved by just over 30% of patients, and objective responses by 18%. Whole-study findings and limits: Response, reportedly, was best predicted by interferon-beta along with early blood T cell clone dynamics. Researchers report tumor-derived TCR clones expanding in blood after radiotherapy plus ipilimumab.

Libraries were prepared by immunoSEQ multiplex PCR; TCRdb keeps only in-frame clonotypes and omits some of them. There are tens of thousands of clones in the sample; 70% to 80% occur only once, and about a sixth lies in the top ten. About this clone itself: Its target is unknown. The junction and the germline gene differ at one end; a read error may be behind it.

Chemo-refractory metastatic non-small-cell lung cancer patients underwent focal radiation alongside CTLA-4 blockade with ipilimumab. The TCR originated in a human donor with non-small cell lung cancer that progressed on radiotherapy plus ipilimumab. The sequencing here drew on peripheral blood, taken from a patient treated with radiotherapy plus ipilimumab.

CDR3 DNA sequence: TGTACCAGCAACCTCCACCGGGACAGGGATAATGAGCAGTTCTTC. Its protein is CTSNLHRDRDNEQFF. This chain connects TRBV7-8 to TRBJ2-1, with 9 positions matching TRBD1. Germline V CDR1 and CDR2: SGHVS, FQNEAQ. This CDR3 region has 15 residues.